Listed below are T cell receptor beta chains from one sample, sequenced in a study of cytomegalovirus exposure and HLA in healthy donors. Only in-frame clones appear in the TCRdb table, and some are missing; sequencing was by immunoSEQ multiplex PCR. The listing records tens of thousands of clones. Input material: PBMCs. These receptors were collected from a male donor in good health and CMV-seronegative. Each CDR3 is given with its conserved first and last residue.

J: TRBJ2-1
V: TRBV6-1
CDR3: CASSEASGTDNEQFF

J: TRBJ1-6
V: TRBV28
CDR3: CASRQSLGNSPLHF

J: TRBJ2-5
V: TRBV14
CDR3: CASSQGLQPSGIQETQYF

J: TRBJ1-3
V: TRBV7-2
CDR3: CASSLFRTGAHSGNTIYF

J: TRBJ1-3
V: TRBV30
CDR3: CAWSGQGNTIYF

J: TRBJ2-3
V: TRBV30
CDR3: CAWSLGQTDTQYF

J: TRBJ2-1
V: TRBV5-1
CDR3: CASSPQPGYNEQFF

J: TRBJ2-1
V: TRBV28
CDR3: CASSFTAGGTSGLSDNEQFF

J: TRBJ2-2
V: TRBV28
CDR3: CASRSHRDTGELFF

J: TRBJ1-2
V: TRBV6-5
CDR3: CASTYGLTGGRGYTF

J: TRBJ2-1
V: TRBV28
CDR3: CASSLSQNEQFF

J: TRBJ1-2
V: TRBV4-3
CDR3: CASSQEALTAYGYTF

J: TRBJ1-1
V: TRBV5-6
CDR3: CASSPRRGRTEAFF

J: TRBJ2-7
V: TRBV7-2
CDR3: CASSFNRGGEQYF

J: TRBJ2-3
V: TRBV27
CDR3: CASSLQTGGTDTQYF

J: TRBJ2-5
V: TRBV28
CDR3: CASSTTGATQETQYF

J: TRBJ1-2
V: TRBV6-1
CDR3: CASRGQEAGYTF

J: TRBJ2-3
V: TRBV4-1
CDR3: CASSQDPFPGTSTDTQYF

J: TRBJ1-1
V: TRBV28
CDR3: CASSFLNLRKNTEAFF

J: TRBJ2-7
V: TRBV7-3
CDR3: CASSPNGLTLEQYF

J: TRBJ2-5
V: TRBV13
CDR3: CASSSHQKGAGETQYF

J: TRBJ1-2
V: TRBV19
CDR3: CASSSTGTGLGNYGYTF

J: TRBJ1-2
V: TRBV2
CDR3: CASSYLGTGANGYTF

J: TRBJ1-1
V: TRBV7-9
CDR3: CASSTGTGVTEAFF

J: TRBJ2-1
V: TRBV4-3
CDR3: CASSQDRSDNEQFF

J: TRBJ2-1
V: TRBV7-2
CDR3: CASSPHGQGWGQFF

J: TRBJ1-6
V: TRBV9
CDR3: CASSDRGPGFNSPLHF

J: TRBJ2-5
V: TRBV27
CDR3: CATGELGETQYF

J: TRBJ1-3
V: TRBV5-4
CDR3: CASSLVPGGNNIYF

J: TRBJ2-1
V: TRBV5-1
CDR3: CASRASGGSSYNEQFF

J: TRBJ2-1
V: TRBV27
CDR3: CASSFRTSGDEQFF

J: TRBJ2-1
V: TRBV29-1
CDR3: CSVGKGLNNEQFF

J: TRBJ2-5
V: TRBV2
CDR3: CASSEQGEETQYF

J: TRBJ2-4
V: TRBV30
CDR3: CAWGAGINIQYF

J: TRBJ2-2
V: TRBV18
CDR3: CASSPGSYTGELFF

J: TRBJ1-2
V: TRBV2
CDR3: CASSAQGARIYGYTF

J: TRBJ1-5
V: TRBV29-1
CDR3: CSVGQVNQPQHF